Listed below are T cell receptor beta chains from one sample, sequenced in a study of blood T cell repertoires in COVID-19. Assay used: immunoSEQ multiplex PCR; TCRdb lists only in-frame clones, some missing. The sample holds some 94,000 clones, about 87% seen once. Sequenced: peripheral blood. The receptors shown here come from a human donor in a cohort sampled during active COVID-19. Each CDR3 is given with its conserved first and last residue. The order of the fields is D gene, V gene, J gene, CDR3 length, clone size, CDR3 DNA, CDR3 protein. The D gene is left open where the match is weak. Where a row states a size, it is once, few, many or the class of an expanded clone; other rows omit it.

>-|TRBV5-1|TRBJ2-7|14|-
TGCGCCAGCAGCCTGCGACAGCCAACCTACGAGCAGTACTTC
CASSLRQPTYEQYF
>-|TRBV7-2|TRBJ2-1|15|-
TGTGCCAGCAGCTTCGACGGGGTTACCTACAATGAGCAGTTCTTC
CASSFDGVTYNEQFF
>-|TRBV5-1|TRBJ1-1|14|-
TGCGCCAGCAGCTTGGGGCAGGCTTACACTGAAGCTTTCTTT
CASSLGQAYTEAFF
>-|TRBV11-2|TRBJ2-5|15|once
TGTGCCAGCAGCTTAGAACTTGCCCCCCAAGAGACCCAGTACTTC
CASSLELAPQETQYF
>-|TRBV27|TRBJ2-3|15|-
TGTGCCAGCAGTCCCCCGGACTACTACACAGATACGCAGTATTTT
CASSPPDYYTDTQYF
>TRBD2|TRBV7-8|TRBJ2-4|19|few
TGTGCCAGCAGCTTAAGAGGACTAGCGGGGTCAACAGCCAAAAACATTCAGTACTTC
CASSLRGLAGSTAKNIQYF
>-|TRBV7-9|TRBJ2-1|15|-
TGTGCCAGCAAGGGGACTCGCGGCCTCGCAAATGAGCAGTTCTTC
CASKGTRGLANEQFF
>TRBD1|TRBV30|TRBJ1-4|16|-
TGTGCCTGGAGACAGGGTGGGACAGCCCCTAATGAAAAACTGTTTTTT
CAWRQGGTAPNEKLFF
>-|TRBV21-1|TRBJ1-2|15|-
TGTGCCAGCAGCCTGGGACAGGGGGGGAACTATGGCTACACCTTC
CASSLGQGGNYGYTF
>TRBD2|TRBV7-9|TRBJ2-1|15|-
TGTGCCAGCAGCTTACTAGCGGGAATCTACAATGAGCAGTTCTTC
CASSLLAGIYNEQFF
>-|TRBV28|TRBJ2-7|12|-
TGTGCCAGCAGCCCTAGACTCTACGAGCAGTACTTC
CASSPRLYEQYF
>TRBD1|TRBV27|TRBJ1-5|16|-
TGTGCCAGCAGTGGATACTCACAGGGGGCGGGTCAGCCCCAGCATTTT
CASSGYSQGAGQPQHF
>TRBD1|TRBV10-2|TRBJ2-7|17|few
TGCGCCAGCAGTTCCGGGACAGGGGGCGGTCTAGGGGACGAGCAGTACTTC
CASSSGTGGGLGDEQYF
>TRBD2|TRBV3-1/TRBV3-2|TRBJ2-5|16|-
TGTGCCAGCAGCCAAGGGGGACTAGCGGGGCAAGGGACCCAGTACTTC
CASSQGGLAGQGTQYF
>TRBD2|TRBV10-3|TRBJ2-7|13|-
TGTGCCATCAGTCCGTCGGGGGGATCCGAGCAGTACTTC
CAISPSGGSEQYF
>-|TRBV4-2|TRBJ2-2|14|-
TGTGCCAGCAGCCACGGGTTCAACACCGGGGAGCTGTTTTTT
CASSHGFNTGELFF
>TRBD2|TRBV28|TRBJ2-5|18|-
TGTGCCAGCAGTTTCGGGACTAGCGGGATTTCGTACCAAGAGACCCAGTACTTC
CASSFGTSGISYQETQYF
>-|TRBV7-3|TRBJ2-1|16|-
TGTGCCAGCAGCTTAATGGGGACTGGGAGTGACAATGAGCAGTTCTTC
CASSLMGTGSDNEQFF